The entry below describes one TCR beta chain. No cognate antigen has been identified for it. Within one base of it there is no much larger clone, and no base qualities were kept. Participants in the prospective study were aged roughly 18 to 89 years, lived in 20 to 25 United States geographic areas, and enrolled through a virtual design. Cohort assignment in the prospective study relied on participant-reported clinical history from a screening survey and a study questionnaire. ImmuneRACE Cohort 3 recovered participants were defined by two consecutive negative NP/OP PCR tests, healthcare professional clearance, or symptom resolution. In the prospective study, mobile phlebotomists collected whole blood, serum and a nasopharyngeal or oropharyngeal swab from each participant. Prospective study participants could optionally give additional blood draws and questionnaires over an approximately two-month period. Blood samples from the prospective study were shipped frozen or at room temperature prior to DNA extraction.

Looking up the germline V gene yields CDR1 MNHEY and CDR2 SVGEGT. The V end loses 0 bases and the J end loses 6 bases, and a stretch of 6 bases separates them. The CDR3 runs 13 residues from the cysteine to the phenylalanine. Only CDR3 DNA remains: 39 bases, in frame from the first base. TCRbeta CDR3 regions were amplified from genomic DNA by means of the immunoSEQ Assay, a bias-controlled multiplex PCR. Turning to the authors' computational methods: Nucleated cell counts per sample were estimated from amplification of reference gene primers within the assay. Sequence reads were collapsed and filtered to measure the absolute abundance of every unique TCRbeta CDR3 rearrangement. Productive Simpson clonality was computed per sample as the square root of Simpson's diversity index over productive rearrangements. Held by TCRdb, this immuneACCESS table contains in-frame sequences only and omits some clones. Under half of the omission traces to an unresolved V gene where checked; the cause of the rest is unknown. D and trimming come from the DNA, and the V and J calls and clone size come from that table. The sample records approximately 150,000 clones, 80% to 85% of which are singletons. The top ten clonotypes cover about 8% of the sample.

This record belongs to a study of blood T cell repertoires in COVID-19 (dated by TCRdb to the early 2020s). Background for the entire study: Samples from collaborators originated in the United States, Italy and Spain and spanned both the acute and convalescent phases of COVID-19. The material from the prospective study consisted of cDNA or gDNA derived from T cells, B-cell-depleted T cells, or PBMCs. The dataset comprised deeply sampled blood TCRbeta repertoires from subjects exposed to, actively infected with, or recovered from COVID-19. The repertoires were made available in a free public database intended to serve as a resource for research on the immune response to SARS-CoV-2. The samples were drawn from two sources: the first 160 participants of the ongoing ImmuneRACE study, and over 950 subjects contributed by 6 global collaborators. Nearly every sample came with metadata listing a de-identified subject ID, COVID-19 status, age in years and sex. Where HLA class I and class II types were available, the types were taken from metadata supplied by the sample provider, not from assay-based typing. Overall results and qualifications from the work: The quantity of clinical and demographic metadata differed by source and by participant and was supplied without curation.

The specimen was PBMCs or T cells enriched from blood (not recorded which). The TCR comes from a woman in her forties or fifties who had recovered from COVID-19. The rearranged chain carries TRBV6-2 or TRBV6-3 and TRBJ1-5; the D gene is not confidently resolved. The CDR3 reads CASSYSRVQPQHF. The DNA sequence is TGTGCCAGCAGTTACTCGAGAGTTCAGCCCCAGCATTTT.